A selection of T cell receptor beta chains follows, all from one sample in a study of cytomegalovirus exposure and HLA in healthy donors. TCRdb keeps only in-frame clones here, not all; method: immunoSEQ multiplex PCR. The table lists under 130,000 clones, roughly 80% of them singletons, with 7.5% to 10% in the top ten. Material for sequencing was PBMCs. The receptors derive from a woman aged 35 to 49 in good health and CMV-seropositive. Both conserved end residues are part of each CDR3. D genes are given only for firm matches. A clone size is listed for some rows: how often the clone was seen (once, few, many), or a class if it is expanded.

>TRBV9|TRBD2|TRBJ2-5|once
CASSVRSGSGGETQYF
TGTGCCAGCAGCGTTCGTAGCGGGAGCGGGGGAGAGACCCAGTACTTC
>TRBV11-3|-|TRBJ1-1|-
CASSLSANTEAFF
TGTGCCAGCAGCTTAAGCGCGAACACTGAAGCTTTCTTT
>TRBV6-5|-|TRBJ1-4|-
CASSKSPDFAEKLFF
TGTGCCAGCAGCAAAAGCCCCGATTTCGCTGAAAAACTGTTTTTT
>TRBV5-1|-|TRBJ2-1|-
CASSLASSYNEQFF
TGCGCCAGCAGCTTGGCGTCTTCCTACAATGAGCAGTTCTTC
>TRBV5-1|TRBD2|TRBJ2-3|-
CASSVSGGRADTQYF
TGCGCCAGCAGCGTTAGCGGGGGAAGGGCAGATACGCAGTATTTT
>TRBV27|-|TRBJ2-3|-
CASSLLASTDTQYF
TGTGCCAGCAGTTTACTAGCTAGCACAGATACGCAGTATTTT
>TRBV7-9|-|TRBJ2-7|-
CSSSLGAGRDALEQYF
TGTTCCAGCAGCTTAGGGGCGGGGCGGGATGCCCTCGAGCAGTACTTC
>TRBV19|-|TRBJ2-1|-
CASRAQTSSVEQFF
TGTGCCAGTAGGGCCCAGACTAGTTCAGTTGAGCAGTTCTTC
>TRBV19|-|TRBJ1-5|-
CASSISEDQPQHF
TGTGCCAGTAGTATTTCGGAGGATCAGCCCCAGCATTTT
>TRBV12-2|-|TRBJ2-7|few
CASRLGDSAYEQYF
TGTGCAAGTCGCTTAGGGGACAGCGCCTACGAGCAGTACTTC
>TRBV21-1|-|TRBJ1-4|once
CASSKYRDRDQNEKLFF
TGTGCCAGCAGCAAATACCGGGACAGGGACCAGAATGAAAAACTGTTTTTT
>TRBV9|TRBD2|TRBJ2-3|-
CASSLAGGFTDTQYF
TGTGCCAGCAGCCTCGCGGGGGGCTTCACAGATACGCAGTATTTT
>TRBV6-5|-|TRBJ1-6|-
CASSYSSGAGNSPLHF
TGTGCCAGCAGTTACTCTTCAGGGGCCGGTAATTCACCCCTCCACTTT
>TRBV18|-|TRBJ1-4|-
CASSPIQGQLFF
TGTGCCAGCTCACCAATCCAGGGTCAACTGTTTTTT
>TRBV7-8|TRBD1|TRBJ1-5|-
CASSTHRGNQPQHF
TGTGCCAGCAGCACCCACAGGGGGAATCAGCCCCAGCATTTT
>TRBV7-2|TRBD2|TRBJ2-3|-
CASSFQRGGDTQYF
TGTGCCAGCAGCTTTCAGCGGGGGGGAGATACGCAGTATTTT
>TRBV6-4|TRBD1|TRBJ2-1|-
CASSDPTGESNNEQFF
TGTGCCAGCAGTGACCCGACAGGGGAGTCCAACAATGAGCAGTTCTTC
>TRBV28|TRBD2|TRBJ2-2|once
CASSLAGANTGELFF
TGTGCCAGCAGCTTAGCGGGGGCGAACACCGGGGAGCTGTTTTTT
>TRBV27|-|TRBJ1-4|-
CASSFPGRGEKLFF
TGTGCCAGCAGTTTCCCCGGGAGGGGTGAAAAACTGTTTTTT
>TRBV2|-|TRBJ2-7|-
CASSSEQGSGEQYF
TGTGCCAGCAGTTCGGAACAGGGTTCAGGCGAGCAGTACTTC
>TRBV28|-|TRBJ2-1|-
CASSLGGPYNEQFF
TGTGCCAGCAGTCTGGGGGGACCCTACAATGAGCAGTTCTTC
>TRBV7-9|-|TRBJ1-5|-
CSSSLVENQPQHF
TGTTCCAGCAGCTTAGTTGAGAATCAGCCCCAGCATTTT
>TRBV27|-|TRBJ2-1|-
CASGPGRASYNEQFF
TGTGCCAGCGGCCCGGGCAGGGCGTCCTACAATGAGCAGTTCTTC
>TRBV5-5|-|TRBJ2-5|-
CASSLDSRGWQETQYF
TGTGCCAGCAGCTTGGATAGCCGCGGATGGCAAGAGACCCAGTACTTC
>TRBV10-3|TRBD1|TRBJ2-7|-
CAIRTGTGETYEQYF
TGTGCCATCAGGACCGGGACAGGGGAAACCTACGAGCAGTACTTC
>TRBV7-3|-|TRBJ2-1|-
CASSRGQGTNEQFF
TGTGCCAGCAGTCGAGGTCAGGGGACAAATGAGCAGTTCTTC
>TRBV7-2|-|TRBJ2-3|-
CASSLEGGGFGTDTQYF
TGTGCCAGCAGCTTAGAGGGGGGGGGCTTTGGCACAGATACGCAGTATTTT
>TRBV7-9|TRBD2|TRBJ2-5|-
CAINLAGGQETQYF
TGTGCCATCAACCTAGCGGGGGGACAAGAGACCCAGTACTTC
>TRBV5-6|-|TRBJ1-1|-
CASSLGQGFVAFF
TGTGCCAGCAGCTTGGGCCAGGGTTTCGTAGCTTTCTTT
>TRBV5-1|TRBD1|TRBJ2-1|-
CASSLPGTDHNEQFF
TGCGCCAGCAGCCTTCCCGGGACAGACCACAATGAGCAGTTCTTC
>TRBV7-2|TRBD2|TRBJ2-3|-
CASRPSGALFTDTQYF
TGTGCCAGCAGACCCAGCGGGGCCCTCTTCACAGATACGCAGTATTTT
>TRBV7-8|TRBD1|TRBJ2-7|-
CASSYVTGISYEQYF
TGTGCCAGCAGCTACGTGACAGGGATCTCCTACGAGCAGTACTTC
>TRBV4-3|-|TRBJ2-1|-
CASSQDSLREQFF
TGCGCCAGCAGCCAAGATTCTCTTCGTGAGCAGTTCTTC
>TRBV19|-|TRBJ1-5|-
CASSIGTGRGQPQHF
TGTGCCAGTAGTATAGGTACAGGTAGGGGTCAGCCCCAGCATTTT
>TRBV11-2|-|TRBJ2-3|-
CASSFLLASSTDTQYF
TGTGCCAGCAGCTTTCTTCTAGCGAGTAGCACAGATACGCAGTATTTT
>TRBV25-1|TRBD1|TRBJ1-4|-
CASSGGTGRIGEKLFF
TGTGCCAGCAGTGGCGGGACAGGGCGTATAGGTGAAAAACTGTTTTTT
>TRBV9|-|TRBJ1-3|-
CASSVELSGNTIYF
TGTGCCAGCAGCGTAGAGCTATCTGGAAACACCATATATTTT
>TRBV11-2|TRBD2|TRBJ2-1|-
CASRALAGGGNEQFF
TGTGCCAGCAGGGCCCTAGCGGGGGGCGGGAATGAGCAGTTCTTC
>TRBV11-3|-|TRBJ1-1|-
CASSLVGGSTEAFF
TGTGCCAGCAGCTTAGTCGGGGGGTCCACTGAAGCTTTCTTT
>TRBV9|-|TRBJ2-2|-
CASSVAGAGQYTGELFF
TGTGCCAGCAGCGTAGCTGGTGCGGGGCAATACACCGGGGAGCTGTTTTTT
>TRBV27|TRBD1|TRBJ1-1|few
CASSVPGTGGTEAFF
TGTGCCAGCAGTGTTCCCGGGACAGGGGGTACTGAAGCTTTCTTT
>TRBV9|-|TRBJ2-3|-
CASSVEEVMISQYF
TGTGCCAGCAGCGTAGAAGAGGTAATGATTTCGCAGTATTTT
>TRBV27|-|TRBJ2-3|-
CASSSPQTDTQYF
TGTGCCAGCAGTTCCCCCCAGACAGATACGCAGTATTTT
>TRBV28|TRBD1|TRBJ1-1|-
CANSSALPGQGVPFF
TGTGCCAACAGTTCCGCTCTACCGGGACAGGGAGTTCCTTTCTTT
>TRBV27|-|TRBJ1-5|-
CASSYRENQPQHF
TGTGCCAGCAGTTACAGGGAGAATCAGCCCCAGCATTTT
>TRBV18|TRBD2|TRBJ2-1|few
CASSTRGGSLQREGIYEQFF
TGTGCCAGCTCAACGCGGGGGGGCAGTCTACAAAGGGAAGGTATCTATGAGCAGTTCTTC
>TRBV15|-|TRBJ1-1|-
CATSRGAGMNTEAFF
TGTGCCACCAGCAGAGGGGCAGGGATGAACACTGAAGCTTTCTTT
>TRBV7-9|TRBD2|TRBJ2-7|-
CASSSTGTSRYEQYF
TGTGCCAGCAGCTCCACCGGGACTAGCAGATACGAGCAGTACTTC
>TRBV28|TRBD2|TRBJ2-7|-
CASSDLPSGSHEQYF
TGTGCCAGCAGTGACTTGCCTAGCGGGTCCCACGAGCAGTACTTC
>TRBV7-2|-|TRBJ1-1|once
CASSPISGPWELTEAFF
TGTGCCAGCAGCCCGATCTCCGGGCCCTGGGAGCTCACTGAAGCTTTCTTT
>TRBV28|TRBD2|TRBJ2-7|-
CASWEGSSYEQYF
TGTGCCAGTTGGGAGGGGAGCTCCTACGAGCAGTACTTC
>TRBV18|-|TRBJ2-3|once
CASSPAGEEDTQYF
TGTGCCAGCTCACCTGCCGGGGAGGAAGATACGCAGTATTTT
>TRBV7-2|-|TRBJ2-7|-
CASSFRQGSYEQYF
TGTGCCAGCAGCTTCCGGCAGGGTTCGTACGAGCAGTACTTC
>TRBV4-1|-|TRBJ2-5|-
CASSQSQWMKEETQYF
TGCGCCAGCAGCCAATCACAGTGGATGAAAGAAGAGACCCAGTACTTC
>TRBV7-2|TRBD1|TRBJ1-4|-
CASSPRDYRQGEEKLFF
TGTGCCAGCAGCCCCCGGGATTATAGGCAGGGGGAGGAAAAACTGTTTTTT
>TRBV5-1|TRBD1|TRBJ2-2|-
CASSLAVTGSTGELFF
TGCGCCAGCAGCTTGGCCGTGACAGGGAGTACCGGGGAGCTGTTTTTT
>TRBV7-9|TRBD2|TRBJ2-1|few
CASSQSRGLAVNEQFF
TGTGCCAGCAGCCAAAGTAGGGGACTAGCGGTCAATGAGCAGTTCTTC